Shown below are 8 T cell receptor beta chains from a single sample sequenced in a study of radiation and T cells in renal cell carcinoma. Time point in this sample: blood 4 weeks post-SBRT, at nephrectomy. Treatment reported: 15 Gy SBRT to primary tumor, nephrectomy 4 weeks later. Data came from immunoSEQ multiplex PCR; TCRdb stores just in-frame clones and leaves some out. The sample consists of around 81,000 clones, around 85% of them appearing once. Sequenced here: blood, sampled from a patient whose treatment included radiotherapy and nephrectomy. The receptors here all came from a man aged 50 or older with renal cell carcinoma.

This chain uses TRBV9 with TRBJ2-3, with no clear D. This CDR3 comprises 14 residues. Germline assignment: CDR1 SGDLS and CDR2 YYNGEE. The germline V and J ends were trimmed by 2 bases and 2 bases, with 9 bases remaining between them. This chain's CDR3 is CASSVGYYTDTQYF. DNA for the CDR3: TGTGCCAGCAGCGTGGGCTACTACACAGATACGCAGTATTTT.

This clone came up many times. Here the CDR3 reads CASSLRGRWAFF. CDR3 DNA sequence: TGTGCCAGCAGCTTACGTGGGAGGTGGGCTTTCTTT. The J gene is TRBJ1-1, the V gene TRBV7-9; D gene uncertain. Trimming shortened V by 2 bases and J by 11 bases, and 12 bases separated the two germline ends. The germline CDR1 and CDR2 sequences are SEHNR and FQNEAQ (reference sequence). This CDR3 comprises 12 residues.

The chain links TRBV9 to TRBJ2-2, with unresolved D. V was trimmed by 0 bases and J by 2 bases, leaving 8 bases between them. CDR1 is SGDLS and CDR2 is YYNGEE in the germline V gene. This CDR3 is built from 15 residues. CDR3 sequence reads: CASSVVGHNTGELFF. In DNA form, the CDR3 reads TGTGCCAGCAGCGTAGTGGGCCACAACACCGGGGAGCTGTTTTTT.

This clone showed up just once. The chain recombines TRBV4-1 with TRBJ2-4, with D perhaps matching TRBD2 (5 bases). V was shortened by 1 base and J by 0 bases, with 10 bases between the two germline ends. CDR3 length: 16 residues. From germline, CDR1 is MGHRA and CDR2 YSYEKL. The CDR3 protein is CASSQVGGIAKNIQYF. DNA for the CDR3: TGCGCCAGCAGCCAAGTTGGAGGAATAGCCAAAAACATTCAGTACTTC.

This clone was seen only a few times. The chain recombines TRBV7-8 with TRBJ2-2, with D maybe TRBD2 (6 bases). This CDR3 is 13 amino acids long. V dropped 8 bases and J dropped 7 bases, with 14 bases sitting between them. Looked up from germline, CDR1 is SGHVS and CDR2 is FQNEAQ. CDR3 region: CASGGSGGGELFF. CDR3 bases: TGTGCCAGCGGCGGGTCCGGGGGCGGGGAGCTGTTTTTT.

The chain has TRBV7-6 and TRBJ2-1; possible D gene TRBD1, 5 bases. Germline V lookup: CDR1 SGHVS, CDR2 FNYEAQ. V was clipped by 0 bases and J by 12 bases, with 15 bases between them. There are 14 residues in the CDR3. The CDR3 protein is CASSLATGEMGQFF. The CDR3 DNA reads as TGTGCCAGCAGCTTAGCTACAGGAGAAATGGGGCAGTTCTTC.

This clone appeared a single time. V and J are TRBV6-6 and TRBJ1-5, with 8 bases identical to TRBD1. Per the germline V gene, CDR1 is MNHNY and CDR2 is SVGAGI (reference sequence). V was pared by 4 bases and J by 3 bases, with 5 bases of the junction left unmatched. The CDR3 totals 15 residues. The CDR3 sequence: CASSSSGGVNQPQHF. The CDR3 DNA follows: TGTGCCAGCAGTTCCTCAGGGGGCGTCAATCAGCCCCAGCATTTT.

In this sample, this clone turned up once. The chain couples TRBV27 to TRBJ1-5, with D unclear. V was clipped by 5 bases and J by 4 bases, with 9 bases between them. Looked up from germline, CDR1 is MNHEY and CDR2 is SMNVEV (reference sequence). The CDR3 runs to 13 residues. CDR3: CASSRGRNQPQHF. In nucleotides, the CDR3 is TGTGCCAGCAGTCGCGGGCGGAATCAGCCCCAGCATTTT.